The sequence of this T cell receptor (beta chain) was determined in a study of cytomegalovirus exposure and HLA in healthy donors. Amplification used 60 Vbeta primers and 13 Jbeta primers. Repertoires were generated with immunoSEQ multiplex PCR, while TCRdb's copy carries only in-frame clones and drops some. The sample has about 140,000 clones, around four fifths seen once. Germline-derived CDR1 and CDR2 are SGHRS and YFSETQ. The CDR3 covers 14 residues. V lost 4 bases and J lost 5, with 13 bases in between. The sequencing input was PBMCs. The genes are TRBV5-1 and TRBJ1-3; tentative D call: TRBD1 (5 bases). The clonotype was recovered from a male donor in good health and CMV-seronegative. CDR3 bases: TGCGCCAGCAGCCCCACAGGAACCAGAAACACCATATATTTT. Its translation: CASSPTGTRNTIYF.